Sequencing of this T cell receptor (beta chain) was carried out in a study of blood T cell repertoires in COVID-19. Study-level background: Samples representing acute and convalescent COVID-19 were sourced from the United States, Italy and Spain. T cells, B-cell-depleted T cells, or PBMCs provided the cDNA or gDNA that served as material.

Germline CDR1 reads SGHRS; CDR2 reads YFSETQ. The V and J ends lost 3 bases and 5 bases respectively, with 14 bases between them. The length of the CDR3 is 14 residues. Per the authors' pipeline: Counts of nucleated cells, estimated from reference gene primer amplification, were obtained. TCRdb keeps only in-frame clones here, not all; method: immunoSEQ multiplex PCR. The D gene and trimming were derived from the DNA, and the V and J assignments and clone size from that table. Of about 130,000 clones listed, about four fifths are singletons. The sequence derives from a man aged 40-50 years with active or convalescent COVID-19. Sequences were obtained from peripheral blood. The chain couples TRBV5-1 to TRBJ2-5; D might be TRBD1 (7 bases). The CDR3 reads CASSWRDSRETQYF. As DNA, the CDR3 is TGCGCCAGCAGCTGGAGGGACAGTCGGGAGACCCAGTACTTC.